This T cell receptor (beta chain) appears in the sequencing data of a study of blood T cell repertoires in COVID-19. Germline assignment: CDR1 SGHTA and CDR2 FQGNSA. Trimming left V 4 bases short and J 2 bases short, with 17 bases between. The CDR3 is 16 residues long. Original methodology: Amplification of reference gene primers was used by the study to estimate nucleated cell counts. The assay was immunoSEQ multiplex PCR, and TCRdb's table has in-frame clones only and misses some. V and J calls and clone size are as listed in that table; D and trimming were resolved from the DNA. The repertoire holds approximately 140,000 clones, with around 84% as singletons.

Material for sequencing was peripheral blood. The chain is built from TRBV7-2 and TRBJ2-5, with D tentatively TRBD1 (6 bases). This clonotype originated in a human donor in a cohort sampled during active COVID-19. In nucleotides, the CDR3 is TGTGCCAGCAGCTCCCGAACAGGGAAGGGGCAAGAGACCCAGTACTTC. Translation gives CASSSRTGKGQETQYF.